This record covers a single T cell receptor beta chain. The target antigen is unknown. The immunoSEQ assay was version 4, run in survey mode. TCRdb's copy holds only in-frame clones and misses some; the assay was immunoSEQ multiplex PCR. The table records approximately 35,000 clones, about four fifths of them present only once. The data belong to a study of persistence of HIV-infected CD4 T cells. Across the whole study: The sample holds CD4+ T cells responsive to CMV or HIV-1 Gag. Blood samples, up to about 200 mL, came from multiple time points, except a couple of leukapheresis donors sampled once.

Stimulation used around 9.1 ug/mL lysate from CMV-infected fibroblasts. CD40L-negative CD69-negative CD45RO-high memory CD4+ T cells were sorted as populations depleted of antigen-responding cells. PBMCs were depleted of CD8+ T cells before stimulation. Germline-derived CDR1 and CDR2 are LNHNV and YYDKDF (reference sequence). The germline V and J ends were trimmed by 7 bases and 2 bases, with 14 bases remaining between them. There are 14 residues in the CDR3. The starting material was CD4+ T cells sorted from PBMCs after roughly 19-hour stimulation, obtained from a patient who received antiretroviral therapy. The chain is built from TRBV15 and TRBJ2-5, with unresolved D. The sequence came from an adult man with HIV who was CMV-seropositive. The CDR3 DNA reads TGTGCCACCAATAAAGGGTTGCCACAAGAGACCCAGTACTTC. Encoded protein: CATNKGLPQETQYF.